These 7 T cell receptor beta chains were all obtained from the same sample, sequenced in a study of shared clonotypes between healthy human individuals. Sequenced by immunoSEQ multiplex PCR; TCRdb stores in-frame clones only, minus some. The sample has around 2,000,000 clones, approximately 95% seen once. The naive CD8 fraction comprised CD45RO-negative cells positively selected for CCR7 and excluded terminally differentiated effector memory CD45RA+ cells. The sequenced sample consisted of naive CD8+ T cells sorted from blood. Source of these receptors: a man between 18 and 29 years old in good health.

V gene TRBV7-9 combines with J gene TRBJ2-5; 12 positions agree with TRBD2. The CDR3 is 14 amino acids. CDR1 and CDR2 from the germline V gene are SEHNR and FQNEAQ (reference sequence). V lost 5 bases, J lost 4 bases, and 2 bases stayed unmatched. This chain's CDR3 is CASSVTSGRETQYF. CDR3 in DNA: TGTGCCAGCAGCGTGACTAGCGGGAGAGAGACCCAGTACTTC.

This chain connects TRBV7-8 to TRBJ1-4; perhaps TRBD1 as D (5 bases). V shed 8 bases and J shed 0 bases, with 10 bases lying between them. The CDR3 runs to 14 residues. Germline CDR1 is SGHVS and CDR2 is FQNEAQ. The CDR3 protein is CASRDGPTNEKLFF. The CDR3 nucleotides read TGTGCCAGCCGGGACGGACCAACTAATGAAAAACTGTTTTTT.

This clone was recorded only once. This sequence joins TRBV5-5 and TRBJ2-7; TRBD1 matches 10 bases. Germline CDR1 SGHKS, CDR2 YYEKEE (reference sequence). The CDR3 consists of 15 residues. V shed 4 bases and J 2 bases; nucleotides not matched to a gene: 6. In DNA form, the CDR3 reads TGTGCCAGCAGCCGGCCGGGACAGGGGCCCTACGAGCAGTACTTC. Encoded protein: CASSRPGQGPYEQYF.

For this clone: The sample holds other DNA sequences that translate to the same CDR3. The gene calls are TRBV2 and TRBJ1-1; D remains ambiguous. The ends were cut back, 7 bases at V and 5 bases at J, with 5 bases in the middle. CDR1 is SNHLY, CDR2 FYNNEI, per germline. This CDR3 is 10 amino acids long. In DNA form, the CDR3 reads TGTGCCAGCACCCGGACTGAAGCTTTCTTT. Translating gives CASTRTEAFF.

The rearrangement uses TRBV27 and TRBJ1-3; D remains ambiguous. The CDR3 contains 17 residues. V lost 3 bases and J 0 bases, leaving 15 bases between the germline ends. CDR1 is MNHEY and CDR2 is SMNVEV in the germline V gene (reference sequence). The CDR3 sequence is CASSLSQDPSSGNTIYF. CDR3 bases: TGTGCCAGCAGTTTGAGTCAGGACCCAAGCTCTGGAAACACCATATATTTT.

This chain joins TRBV10-2 and TRBJ2-7; 9 bases are a match to TRBD1. Unmatched junction bases numbered 11, after V lost 8 bases and J lost 6 bases. Germline values: CDR1 WSHSY, CDR2 SAAADI. This CDR3 is built from 14 residues. The CDR3 here is CASLNPGQGPEQYF. CDR3 coding DNA: TGCGCCAGCTTGAACCCGGGACAGGGTCCCGAGCAGTACTTC.

Worth noting for this clone: The sample has other DNA sequences that encode this CDR3 too. The rearrangement links TRBV7-9 to TRBJ2-3; 7 bases fit TRBD2. The CDR3 length is 12 residues. Germline values: CDR1 SEHNR, CDR2 FQNEAQ (reference sequence). Trimming removed 4 bases from V and 6 bases from J; junction bases left unmatched: 1. The CDR3 loop reads CASSSLADTQYF. Here the CDR3 DNA reads TGTGCCAGCAGCTCACTAGCGGATACGCAGTATTTT.